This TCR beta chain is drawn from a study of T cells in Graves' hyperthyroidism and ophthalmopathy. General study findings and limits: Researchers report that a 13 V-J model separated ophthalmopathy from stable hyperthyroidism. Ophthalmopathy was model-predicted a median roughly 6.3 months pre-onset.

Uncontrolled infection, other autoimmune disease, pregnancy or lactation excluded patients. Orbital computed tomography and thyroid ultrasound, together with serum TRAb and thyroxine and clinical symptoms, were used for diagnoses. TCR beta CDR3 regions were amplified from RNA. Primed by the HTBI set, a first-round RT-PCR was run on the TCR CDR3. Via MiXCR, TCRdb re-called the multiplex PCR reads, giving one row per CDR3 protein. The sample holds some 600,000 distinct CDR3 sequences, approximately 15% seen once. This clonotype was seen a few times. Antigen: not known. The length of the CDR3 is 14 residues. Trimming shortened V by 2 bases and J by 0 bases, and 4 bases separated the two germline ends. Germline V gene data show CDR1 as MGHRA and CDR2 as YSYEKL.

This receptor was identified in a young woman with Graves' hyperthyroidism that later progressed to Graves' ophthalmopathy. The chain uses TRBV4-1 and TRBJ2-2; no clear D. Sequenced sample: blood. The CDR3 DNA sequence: TGCGCCAGCAGCCAACCAACGAACACCGGGGAGCTGTTTTTT. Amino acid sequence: CASSQPTNTGELFF.